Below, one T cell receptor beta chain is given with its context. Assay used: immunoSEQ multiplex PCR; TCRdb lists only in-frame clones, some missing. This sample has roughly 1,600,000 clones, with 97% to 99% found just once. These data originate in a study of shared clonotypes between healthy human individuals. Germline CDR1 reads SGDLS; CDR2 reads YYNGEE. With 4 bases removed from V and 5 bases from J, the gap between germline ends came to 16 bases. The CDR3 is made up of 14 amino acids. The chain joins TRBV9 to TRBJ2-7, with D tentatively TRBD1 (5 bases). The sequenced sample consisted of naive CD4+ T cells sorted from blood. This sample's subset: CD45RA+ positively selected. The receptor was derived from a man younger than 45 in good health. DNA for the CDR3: TGTGCCAGCAGCCTACACCCTGGCAGGGACGAGCAGTACTTC. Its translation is CASSLHPGRDEQYF.